This T cell receptor (beta chain) was retrieved from a study of siplizumab effects on memory and regulatory T cells. Study-level points and caveats: Naive T cells apparently outstripped memory cells in diversity and seemed major alloresponse contributors. Few alloreactive clones mapped to unstimulated subsets. Siplizumab significantly brought down the alloreactive sequences that trace back to unstimulated CD4+ memory cells.

Trimming stripped 0 bases from V and 6 bases from J, with 8 bases between. Germline V gene sequence: CDR1 SGHNT, CDR2 YENEEA. The length of the CDR3 is 14 residues. Per-sample assaying covered 85,000 to 100,000 TCR templates. TCRdb keeps only in-frame clones here, not all; method: immunoSEQ multiplex PCR. The sample lists about 100,000 clones; about nine tenths were seen once. Worth noting for this clone: The antigen is unknown.

The sequence was obtained from a human donor in good health. Some clones in this sample may be carry-over from other donors' samples. This rearrangement joins TRBV11-3 to TRBJ2-2; TRBD1 is a possible D gene (5 bases). Sequenced sample: CD4+ T cells sorted from blood. The CDR3 DNA reads TGTGCCAGCAGCTTAGAAGAAGGGGCCGGGGAGCTGTTTTTT. This sequence encodes CASSLEEGAGELFF.